This note documents a single T cell receptor beta chain sequence. The antigen is unknown. Primers for the PCR totalled 60 Vbeta and 13 Jbeta. The table came from immunoSEQ multiplex PCR; TCRdb's copy has only in-frame clones and leaves some out. The sample lists 200,000 to 250,000 clones, over 60% occurring once. The data belong to a study of cytomegalovirus exposure and HLA in healthy donors. Study at large: Within an early data release were about 85 million unique TCRs drawn from HLA-typed donors. Assignment to the Caucasian-associated ancestry cluster applied to approximately 79% of the 300 to 500 genotyped donors. General observations from the study: Versus the approximately 700-donor mean, an Asian-associated ancestry cluster reportedly showed fewer N-insertions in a later analysis.

Trimming took off 1 base at V and 4 bases at J, with 10 bases between the two ends. Per the germline V gene, CDR1 is SEHNR and CDR2 is FQNEAQ (reference sequence). The CDR3 totals 14 residues. Specimen: PBMCs. The receptor's source is a man aged 35 to 55 in good health and CMV-seronegative. The V gene is TRBV7-9, the J gene TRBJ1-1; D is unclear. CDR3 nucleotides: TGTGCCAGCAGCTTAGGGGCGGAGGGCACTGAAGCTTTCTTT. The encoded protein is CASSLGAEGTEAFF. Full variable domain (missing parts from reference TRBV7-9 and TRBJ1-1): DTGVSQNPRHKITKRGQNVTFRCDPISEHNRLYWYRQTLGQGPEFLTYFQNEAQLEKSRLLSDRFSAERPKGSFSTLEIQRTEQGDSAMYLCASSLGAEGTEAFFGQGTRLTVV.